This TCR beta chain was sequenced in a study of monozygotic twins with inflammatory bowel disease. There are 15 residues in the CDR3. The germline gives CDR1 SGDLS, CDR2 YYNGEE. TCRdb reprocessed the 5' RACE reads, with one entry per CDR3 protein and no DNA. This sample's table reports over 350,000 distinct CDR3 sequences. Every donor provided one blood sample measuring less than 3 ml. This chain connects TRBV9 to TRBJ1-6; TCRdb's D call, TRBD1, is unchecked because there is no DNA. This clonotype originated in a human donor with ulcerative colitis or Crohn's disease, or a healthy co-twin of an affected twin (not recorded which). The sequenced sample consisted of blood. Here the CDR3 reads CASSQGGAPNSPLHF.